The 21 T cell receptor beta chains below all came from one sample that was sequenced in a study of blood T cells in healthy people across ages (dated by TCRdb to between 2014 and 2017). The library relied on 5' RACE. Data came from an Illumina HiSeq 2500. A second PCR of roughly 7 to 12 cycles was run with a J-beta primer mix and a sample-barcoded 5' primer. TCRdb took the public reads, trimmed them with fastp at Q25, ran MiXCR for clone calling and kept in-frame beta chains. Identical CDR3 proteins give one entry, which carries the most common genes and DNA. Here the sample has around 1,000,000 distinct CDR3 sequences; around two fifths occur a single time. Roughly 14% of the sample is in the top ten clones. What was sequenced was blood. These receptors were collected from a young man in good health.

This clonotype has just a few counts. This sequence joins TRBV7-2 and TRBJ1-5; TRBD1 might be the D (6 bases). Germline V lookup: CDR1 SGHTA, CDR2 FQGNSA. The V end was cut by 0 bases, the J end by 4 bases, with 13 bases between. The CDR3 totals 16 residues. CDR3 residues: CASSLAVGAGNQPQHF. Here the CDR3 DNA reads TGTGCCAGCAGCTTAGCTGTGGGGGCGGGGAATCAGCCCCAGCATTTT.

This chain uses TRBV27 with TRBJ2-1; D remains unclear. There are 13 residues in the CDR3. From germline, CDR1 is MNHEY and CDR2 SMNVEV (reference sequence). V was trimmed by 0 bases and J by 9 bases, leaving 9 bases between them. DNA for the CDR3: TGTGCCAGCAGTTTATCGAGCCTACGTGAGCAGTTCTTC. Amino acids: CASSLSSLREQFF.

The gene calls are TRBV25-1 and TRBJ1-4, with D hard to call. CDR3 length equals 13 residues. Germline CDR1 MGHDK, CDR2 SYGVNS. Trimming left V 5 bases short and J 8 bases short, with 12 bases between. The CDR3 coding sequence is TGTGCCAGCAGTTGGGCCGGACGAGAAAAACTGTTTTTT. Translating it yields CASSWAGREKLFF. The complete variable domain, with remaining parts taken from reference TRBV25-1 and TRBJ1-4, reads EADIYQTPRYLVIGTGKKITLECSQTMGHDKMYWYQQDPGMELHLIHYSYGVNSTEKGDLSSESTVSRIRTEHFPLTLESARPSHTSQYLCASSWAGREKLFFGSGTQLSVL.

This chain uses TRBV7-2 with TRBJ1-1; the D is unclear. The CDR3 extends over 13 amino acids. The V gene lost 5 bases and the J gene lost 4 bases, with 11 bases spanning the gap. Germline V gives CDR1 SGHTA, CDR2 FQGNSA. Here the CDR3 DNA reads TGTGCCAGCAGCCGGGTGTCGGGCACTGAAGCTTTCTTT. This encodes CASSRVSGTEAFF.

This chain joins TRBV27 and TRBJ2-1, with D perhaps matching TRBD2 (6 bases). The J call may be in error: the DNA end matches TRBJ2-7 better. CDR3 length: 17 residues. Germline assignment: CDR1 MNHEY and CDR2 SMNVEV (reference sequence). The CDR3 loop reads CASSWGDPTPNYNEQYF. The CDR3 nucleotides are TGTGCCAGCAGTTGGGGGGACCCGACACCGAACTACAATGAGCAGTACTTC.

This chain uses TRBV11-1 with TRBJ2-7; unclear D gene. Per the germline V gene, CDR1 is SGHAT and CDR2 is FQDESV (reference sequence). V lost 0 bases and J lost 0, with 9 bases in between. The CDR3 consists of 15 residues. This CDR3 is CASSLASSYSYEQYF. The CDR3 DNA reads as TGTGCCAGCAGCTTAGCTAGCAGTTACTCCTACGAGCAGTACTTC.

This clonotype appeared a few times. This chain links TRBV7-9 with TRBJ1-1; 11 bases map to TRBD1. Trimming removed 5 bases from V and 0 bases from J; junction bases left unmatched: 14. In germline, CDR1 is SEHNR, CDR2 FQNEAQ (reference sequence). The CDR3 has 19 amino acids. CDR3 nucleotide sequence: TGTGCCAGCAGCCGCGGGACAGGGGGTACCATGAACATGAACACTGAAGCTTTCTTT. Translating it yields CASSRGTGGTMNMNTEAFF. The full variable domain, in which reference TRBV7-9 and TRBJ1-1 provide the parts outside the CDR3, is DTGVSQNPRHKITKRGQNVTFRCDPISEHNRLYWYRQTLGQGPEFLTYFQNEAQLEKSRLLSDRFSAERPKGSFSTLEIQRTEQGDSAMYLCASSRGTGGTMNMNTEAFFGQGTRLTVV.

Here the CDR3 DNA reads TGTGCCAGCAGCTTAAACCCAGGCATGAACACTGAAGCTTTCTTT. It translates to CASSLNPGMNTEAFF. The chain couples TRBV7-3 to TRBJ1-1; D ambiguous. The CDR3 has 15 amino acids. Germline V gives CDR1 SGHTA, CDR2 FQGTGA. The germline V and J ends were trimmed by 1 base and 0 bases, with 9 bases remaining between them. The full variable domain, in which reference TRBV7-3 and TRBJ1-1 provide the parts outside the CDR3, is GAGVSQTPSNKVTEKGKYVELRCDPISGHTALYWYRQSLGQGPEFLIYFQGTGAADDSGLPNDRFFAVRPEGSVSTLKIQRTERGDSAVYLCASSLNPGMNTEAFFGQGTRLTVV.

About this clonotype itself: This may be a read error, as it is one base from a much larger clone. This chain links TRBV12-3 or TRBV12-4 with TRBJ1-2; D uncertain. This CDR3 is 12 amino acids long. The CDR3: CASGLRPGGYTF. The CDR3, as DNA: TGTGCCAGCGGTTTAAGGCCTGGTGGCTACACCTTC.

This clonotype showed up just a few times. The rearrangement joins TRBV20-1 to TRBJ2-4, with D possibly TRBD1 on 6 matching bases. The CDR3 sequence is 14 residues long. Germline V gene lookup returns CDR1 DFQATT and CDR2 SNEGSKA (reference sequence). V was trimmed by 2 bases and J by 3 bases, leaving 11 bases between them. CDR3 sequence reads: CSARKRGGKNIQYF. CDR3 DNA: TGCAGTGCTAGAAAAAGAGGGGGCAAAAACATTCAGTACTTC.

The V and J genes are TRBV6-6 and TRBJ1-1; TRBD1 agrees at 7 bases. The CDR3 spans 15 residues. Per the germline V gene, CDR1 is MNHNY and CDR2 is SVGAGI (reference sequence). The junction had 11 bases not matched to a gene; V was cut back by 5 bases and J by 5 bases. CDR3 bases: TGTGCCAGCAGTGACACAGGGGTCGGTGGGACTGAAGCTTTCTTT. Translated, it gives CASSDTGVGGTEAFF.

CDR3: CSARGVDGADTQYF. CDR3 bases: TGCAGTGCTAGAGGTGTGGACGGGGCAGATACGCAGTATTTT. This sequence joins TRBV20-1 and TRBJ2-3; a possible D gene is TRBD2 (5 bases). Germline V lookup: CDR1 DFQATT, CDR2 SNEGSKA (reference sequence). The CDR3 contains 14 residues. V was cut by 1 base and J by 4 bases, with 12 bases left in between.

The J gene is TRBJ1-1, the V gene TRBV27, with D unclear. Germline V gene data show CDR1 as MNHEY and CDR2 as SMNVEV (reference sequence). Trimming shortened V by 0 bases and J by 10 bases, and 15 bases separated the two germline ends. CDR3 length equals 14 residues. The CDR3 here is CASSLSGVGSGAFF. The CDR3 DNA is TGTGCCAGCAGTTTATCCGGAGTAGGGTCGGGAGCTTTCTTT.

This clonotype was observed a few times. The rearrangement joins TRBV6-6 to TRBJ1-4; D gene uncertain. The CDR3 spans 11 residues. Germline V gives CDR1 MNHNY, CDR2 SVGAGI (reference sequence). Trimming cost V 5 bases and J 10 bases, with 8 bases left between them. As DNA, the CDR3 is TGTGCCAGCAGTCCTCGGGGAAAACTGTTTTTT. It translates to CASSPRGKLFF.

This clonotype was counted once. This sequence joins TRBV13 and TRBJ1-3; no definite D call. The germline CDR1 and CDR2 sequences are PRHDT and FYEKMQ (reference sequence). V lost 3 bases to trimming and J lost 4 bases, with 13 bases between them. The CDR3 extends over 15 amino acids. The CDR3 region has the DNA TGTGCCAGCAGCTTTGGGCGAACCGGGGGAAACACCATATATTTT. Residues: CASSFGRTGGNTIYF.

The J gene is TRBJ1-6, the V gene TRBV7-6, with D uncertain. The V end lost 8 bases, the J end lost 5 bases, and 10 bases lay between the germline ends. Per the germline V gene, CDR1 is SGHVS and CDR2 is FNYEAQ. The CDR3 sequence is 13 residues long. The CDR3 here is CASGGENNSPLHF. The CDR3, as DNA: TGTGCCAGCGGCGGGGAGAATAATTCACCCCTCCACTTT.

This clonotype was picked up a small number of times. For the CDR3, the DNA is TGTGCCAGCGACGTTGGGGCCGACAATCAGCCCCAGCATTTT. Protein sequence: CASDVGADNQPQHF. V usage is TRBV6-1 and J usage is TRBJ1-5; possible D gene TRBD1, 5 bases. The V end was cut by 8 bases, the J end by 3 bases, with 14 bases between. The CDR3 totals 14 residues. Per germline, CDR1 MNHNS and CDR2 SASEGT.

V is TRBV20-1 and J is TRBJ1-1, with D perhaps TRBD1 (5 bases). V lost 7 bases to trimming and J lost 0 bases, with 18 bases between them. Germline loops: CDR1 DFQATT, CDR2 SNEGSKA (reference sequence). The CDR3 is 15 residues long. The CDR3: CSVSGVGEMNTEAFF. In nucleotides, the CDR3 is TGCAGTGTTTCGGGAGTGGGGGAGATGAACACTGAAGCTTTCTTT.

This clonotype has more than one count but fewer than ten. The genes are TRBV20-1 and TRBJ1-5; 9 bases match TRBD1. Germline V gene sequence: CDR1 DFQATT, CDR2 SNEGSKA (reference sequence). Unmatched junction bases numbered 9, after V lost 3 bases and J lost 3 bases. The CDR3 covers 16 residues. The CDR3 is CSASRTGEVYNQPQHF. In DNA, the CDR3 is TGCAGTGCTAGCCGGACAGGGGAGGTGTACAATCAGCCCCAGCATTTT.

This clonotype came up a few times. The gene calls are TRBV6-1 and TRBJ2-7, with D possibly matching TRBD1 (5 bases). Germline values: CDR1 MNHNS, CDR2 SASEGT. The length of the CDR3 is 13 residues. The V end was cut by 8 bases, the J end by 5 bases, with 16 bases between. The CDR3 DNA reads TGTGCCAGCCCCGAAGGGGATCGTAACGAGCAGTACTTC. Amino acids: CASPEGDRNEQYF.

This chain uses TRBV29-1 with TRBJ2-6, with D possibly matching TRBD2 (6 bases). Germline V gene lookup returns CDR1 SQVTM and CDR2 ANQGSEA. Trimming cost V 3 bases and J 10 bases, with 13 bases left between them. The CDR3 sequence is 13 residues long. The CDR3 protein is CSVEDGTPNVLTF. The CDR3, as DNA: TGCAGCGTTGAGGACGGGACTCCTAACGTCCTGACTTTC.